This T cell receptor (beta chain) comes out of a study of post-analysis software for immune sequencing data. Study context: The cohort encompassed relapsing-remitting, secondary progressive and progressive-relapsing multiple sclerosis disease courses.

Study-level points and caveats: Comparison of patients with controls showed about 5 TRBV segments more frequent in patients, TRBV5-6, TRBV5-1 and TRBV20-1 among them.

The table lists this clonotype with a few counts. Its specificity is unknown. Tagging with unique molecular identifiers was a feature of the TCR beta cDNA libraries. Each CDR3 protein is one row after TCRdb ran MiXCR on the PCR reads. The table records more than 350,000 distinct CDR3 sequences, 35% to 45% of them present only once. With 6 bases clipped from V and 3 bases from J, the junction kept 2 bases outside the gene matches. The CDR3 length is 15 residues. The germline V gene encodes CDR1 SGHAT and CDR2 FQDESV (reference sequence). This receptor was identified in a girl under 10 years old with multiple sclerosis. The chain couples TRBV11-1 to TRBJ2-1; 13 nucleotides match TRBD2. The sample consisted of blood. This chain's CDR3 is CASRRTSGGYNEQFF. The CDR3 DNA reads TGTGCCAGCAGACGGACTAGCGGGGGCTACAATGAGCAGTTCTTC. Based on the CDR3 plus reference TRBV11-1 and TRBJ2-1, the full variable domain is EAEVAQSPRYKITEKSQAVAFWCDPISGHATLYWYRQILGQGPELLVQFQDESVVDDSQLPKDRFSAERLKGVDSTLKIQPAELGDSAMYLCASRRTSGGYNEQFFGPGTRLTVL.